Presented here are 29 T cell receptor beta chains from one specimen sequenced in a study of blood T cell repertoires in COVID-19. Profiled with immunoSEQ multiplex PCR; TCRdb holds only in-frame clones, not every one. The sample records 64,000 or so clones, 82% being singletons. Sequences were obtained from peripheral blood. The receptors shown here come from a human donor in a cohort sampled during active COVID-19.

This clone has just a few counts. V and J are TRBV3-1 (or the pseudogene TRBV3-2) and TRBJ2-2; 7 bases align to TRBD1. The CDR3 runs 16 residues. Trimming cost V 0 bases and J 4 bases; bases outside gene matches: 5. In germline, CDR1 is LGHDT, CDR2 YNNKEL (reference sequence). The CDR3 sequence: CASSQDAGGSTGELFF. CDR3 bases: TGTGCCAGCAGCCAAGATGCAGGGGGAAGCACCGGGGAGCTGTTTTTT.

This clone was picked up a small number of times. This chain uses TRBV3-1 (or the pseudogene TRBV3-2) with TRBJ1-2; D is perhaps TRBD1 (5 bases). V lost 5 bases to trimming and J lost 0 bases, with 13 bases between them. The germline V gene has CDR1 LGHDT and CDR2 YNNKEL (reference sequence). This CDR3 has 15 residues. Here the CDR3 reads CASSYSTVPNYGYTF. DNA for the CDR3: TGTGCCAGCAGCTACTCGACAGTCCCTAACTATGGCTACACCTTC.

The chain uses TRBV9 and TRBJ1-5; no definite D call. The germline V gene encodes CDR1 SGDLS and CDR2 YYNGEE. Trimming took off 0 bases at V and 5 bases at J, with 15 bases between the two ends. This CDR3 contains 16 residues. The CDR3 DNA reads TGTGCCAGCAGCGTAGGTGCCGCGGGCCGGGATCAGCCCCAGCATTTT. It is translated as CASSVGAAGRDQPQHF. Full variable domain (rest looked up from reference TRBV9 and TRBJ1-5): DSGVTQTPKHLITATGQRVTLRCSPRSGDLSVYWYQQSLDQGLQFLIQYYNGEERAKGNILERFSAQQFPDLHSELNLSSLELGDSALYFCASSVGAAGRDQPQHFGDGTRLSIL.

The chain couples TRBV3-1 (or the pseudogene TRBV3-2) to TRBJ2-3; 11 bases align to TRBD2. The germline V gene has CDR1 LGHDT and CDR2 YNNKEL (reference sequence). CDR3 length: 20 residues. V gave up 5 bases and J gave up 9 bases; unmatched junction bases: 25. This CDR3 is CASSVRSTSGGPWHIETQYF. Here the CDR3 DNA reads TGTGCCAGCAGCGTACGCAGCACTAGCGGGGGCCCATGGCACATAGAAACGCAGTATTTT.

The rearrangement links TRBV5-1 to TRBJ1-2; no reliable D call. The length of the CDR3 is 14 residues. In germline, CDR1 is SGHRS, CDR2 YFSETQ. V dropped 0 bases and J dropped 0 bases, with 6 bases sitting between them. This chain's CDR3 is CASSLAVSNYGYTF. For the CDR3, the DNA is TGCGCCAGCAGCTTGGCCGTGTCTAACTATGGCTACACCTTC.

The V and J genes are TRBV4-2 and TRBJ1-5; D not resolved. Looked up from germline, CDR1 is LGHNA and CDR2 is YNFKEQ. V lost 3 bases to trimming and J lost 3 bases, with 9 bases between them. The CDR3 runs 14 residues. DNA of the CDR3: TGTGCCAGCAGCCATGAGGCCCTCAATCAGCCCCAGCATTTT. Translated: CASSHEALNQPQHF.

The V and J genes are TRBV7-2 and TRBJ1-3; D might be TRBD1 (6 bases). Germline assignment: CDR1 SGHTA and CDR2 FQGNSA. The CDR3 covers 13 residues. Trimming removed 6 bases from V and 0 bases from J, with 6 bases in between. CDR3 coding DNA: TGTGCCAGCAGACAGGGCTCTGGAAACACCATATATTTT. This gives the protein CASRQGSGNTIYF.

The chain joins TRBV11-3 to TRBJ2-1; 10 bases line up with TRBD2. The germline CDR1 and CDR2 sequences are SGHNT and YENEEA. The CDR3 loop spans 15 amino acids. The V gene end was trimmed by 2 bases and the J gene end by 7 bases; junction bases not matched to a gene: 5. CDR3 nucleotides: TGTGCCAGCAGCTTAAGCGGGGGGGCCGGGAATGAGCAGTTCTTC. As protein: CASSLSGGAGNEQFF.

The V and J genes are TRBV24-1 and TRBJ2-6; D remains unclear. Looked up from germline, CDR1 is KGHDR and CDR2 is SFDVKD. V lost 3 bases and J 0 bases, leaving 11 bases between the germline ends. The CDR3 spans 17 residues. The CDR3 spells CATSDTGGYSGANVLTF. The DNA for the CDR3 is TGTGCCACCAGTGATACGGGTGGGTACTCTGGGGCCAACGTCCTGACTTTC.

The rearrangement links TRBV19 to TRBJ2-3, with 7 bases lining up with TRBD1. CDR1 and CDR2 (germline): LNHDA, SQIVND (reference sequence). The CDR3 is made up of 15 amino acids. J was trimmed by 2 bases and V by 8 bases; bases with no gene match: 10. CDR3 loop: CASAVGQANTDTQYF. The CDR3 nucleotides are TGTGCCAGTGCTGTCGGACAGGCTAACACAGATACGCAGTATTTT.

The V call is TRBV10-1, the J call TRBJ2-3; 7 bases are a match to TRBD2. The CDR3 is made up of 15 amino acids. The V segment lost 0 bases and the J segment 5 bases; nucleotides outside the gene matches: 5. The germline CDR1 and CDR2 sequences are WNHNN and SYGVQD (reference sequence). This CDR3 reads CASSESRLARDTQYF. CDR3 DNA sequence: TGCGCCAGCAGTGAGTCTAGACTAGCTCGAGATACGCAGTATTTT.

V usage is TRBV27 and J usage is TRBJ1-5; D uncertain. This CDR3 contains 15 residues. V shed 6 bases and J shed 2 bases, with 14 bases lying between them. Germline V gene data show CDR1 as MNHEY and CDR2 as SMNVEV (reference sequence). The CDR3 reads CASRLIAQGNQPQHF. CDR3 DNA sequence: TGTGCCAGCAGGCTAATAGCGCAGGGCAATCAGCCCCAGCATTTT.

The chain recombines TRBV5-4 with TRBJ1-1; D is undetermined. Germline V gives CDR1 SGHNT, CDR2 YYREEE (reference sequence). CDR3 length equals 13 residues. V lost 5 bases and J 0 bases, leaving 8 bases between the germline ends. The CDR3 DNA reads as TGTGCCAGCAGGGAGTTCATGAACACTGAAGCTTTCTTT. This translates into CASREFMNTEAFF.

V is TRBV10-2 and J is TRBJ1-1; D uncertain. Trimming left V 5 bases short and J 8 bases short, with 18 bases between. This CDR3 is built from 14 residues. From germline, CDR1 is WSHSY and CDR2 SAAADI. The CDR3 region is CASSLHGVEREAFF. DNA of the CDR3: TGCGCCAGCAGTCTACACGGGGTTGAGAGGGAAGCTTTCTTT.

This sequence joins TRBV19 and TRBJ1-5; no clear D gene. The V gene's germline CDR1 is LNHDA and CDR2 SQIVND (reference sequence). V lost 1 base and J lost 3, with 19 bases in between. The CDR3 sequence is 18 residues long. The CDR3 DNA is TGTGCCAGTAGTATAGGACAATATCGGGGAGGTTACAATCAGCCCCAGCATTTT. Amino acid sequence: CASSIGQYRGGYNQPQHF.

This clone was counted a few times. This chain connects TRBV10-1 to TRBJ1-5; D is unclear. The CDR3 sequence is 13 residues long. V lost 4 bases and J 9 bases, leaving 13 bases between the germline ends. Per the germline V gene, CDR1 is WNHNN and CDR2 is SYGVQD (reference sequence). As DNA, the CDR3 is TGCGCCAGCAGTGTCGTGCGTGGAGGGCCCCAGCATTTT. Protein sequence: CASSVVRGGPQHF.

The CDR3 DNA reads as TGTGCCAGCAGCCCTCGGGGCGGGGGACCGGGCGGGGAGCTGTTTTTT. Amino acids: CASSPRGGGPGGELFF. The genes are TRBV7-8 and TRBJ2-2; 7 bases fit TRBD2. CDR3 length: 16 residues. Germline V gene lookup returns CDR1 SGHVS and CDR2 FQNEAQ. The junction had 13 bases not matched to a gene; V was cut back by 5 bases and J by 7 bases.

The V gene is TRBV2, the J gene TRBJ1-5; TRBD1 matches 7 bases. V lost 5 bases to trimming and J lost 7 bases; unmatched junction nucleotides: 11. The CDR3 runs 15 residues. The germline V gene encodes CDR1 SNHLY and CDR2 FYNNEI. The chain's CDR3 is CASSLISQGRQPQHF. The CDR3 region has the DNA TGTGCCAGCAGTCTGATTTCACAGGGGAGGCAGCCCCAGCATTTT.

The CDR3 region has the DNA TGTGCCAGCAGCTTCGTCCGGGAAACATATGGCTACACCTTC. This codes for CASSFVRETYGYTF. The V call is TRBV11-2, the J call TRBJ1-2, with D unresolved. Per the germline V gene, CDR1 is SGHAT and CDR2 is FQNNGV. V was trimmed by 3 bases and J by 5 bases, leaving 13 bases between them. The CDR3 is 14 residues long.

This chain uses TRBV5-6 with TRBJ2-5, with a weak D call TRBD1 (6 bases). Trimming took off 2 bases at V and 4 bases at J, with 9 bases between the two ends. The germline V gene has CDR1 SGHDT and CDR2 YYEEEE. This CDR3 has 13 amino acids. CDR3 amino acids: CASSFTGLETQYF. The CDR3 DNA reads as TGTGCCAGCAGCTTTACAGGGTTAGAGACCCAGTACTTC.

The V gene is TRBV11-3, the J gene TRBJ2-1; TRBD2 is a possible D gene (6 bases). Germline V gene data show CDR1 as SGHNT and CDR2 as YENEEA. The CDR3 spans 16 residues. The V end was cut by 1 base, the J end by 1 base, with 11 bases between. The CDR3 sequence is CASSLGRGKSYNEQFF. The CDR3 nucleotides read TGTGCCAGCAGCTTAGGGAGGGGTAAGTCCTACAATGAGCAGTTCTTC.

The chain uses TRBV6-5 and TRBJ2-6, with D maybe TRBD1 (5 bases). This CDR3 is 15 amino acids long. The V gene's germline CDR1 is MNHEY and CDR2 SVGAGI. V was trimmed by 6 bases and J by 0 bases, leaving 9 bases between them. The CDR3 nucleotides are TGTGCCAGCAGCGCGACAGACTCTGGGGCCAACGTCCTGACTTTC. Its translation is CASSATDSGANVLTF.

The rearrangement joins TRBV7-9 to TRBJ1-1; no reliable D call. V dropped 2 bases and J dropped 4 bases, with 8 bases sitting between them. Germline CDR1 SEHNR, CDR2 FQNEAQ (reference sequence). The CDR3 is 13 amino acids. CDR3 residues: CASSLRGITEAFF. The DNA for the CDR3 is TGTGCCAGCAGCTTACGCGGGATCACTGAAGCTTTCTTT.

V usage is TRBV7-8 and J usage is TRBJ1-1; D is unclear. The germline V gene encodes CDR1 SGHVS and CDR2 FQNEAQ. There are 14 residues in the CDR3. V was cut by 0 bases and J by 1 base, with 6 bases left in between. The CDR3 sequence: CASSLAPSNTEAFF. CDR3 DNA sequence: TGTGCCAGCAGCTTAGCCCCCTCGAACACTGAAGCTTTCTTT. The full variable domain, in which reference TRBV7-8 and TRBJ1-1 provide the parts outside the CDR3, is GAGVSQSPRYKVAKRGQDVALRCDPISGHVSLFWYQQALGQGPEFLTYFQNEAQLDKSGLPSDRFFAERPEGSVSTLKIQRTQQEDSAVYLCASSLAPSNTEAFFGQGTRLTVV.

The count of this clone is one. Other DNA sequences in the sample encode the same CDR3. The V call is TRBV2, the J call TRBJ2-1; maybe TRBD1 (5 bases). This CDR3 spans 13 amino acids. Germline-derived CDR1 and CDR2 are SNHLY and FYNNEI. V was cut by 3 bases and J by 9 bases, with 12 bases left in between. DNA for the CDR3: TGTGCCAGCAGTGAGGCAAGGGGCGGTGAGCAGTTCTTC. It is translated as CASSEARGGEQFF.

This sequence joins TRBV10-2 and TRBJ1-3; possible D gene TRBD1, 6 bases. The V end was cut by 7 bases, the J end by 2 bases, with 9 bases between. The germline gives CDR1 WSHSY, CDR2 SAAADI. This CDR3 is 13 amino acids long. In DNA form, the CDR3 reads TGCGCCAGCATACCAGGGGCTGGAAACACCATATATTTT. It codes for CASIPGAGNTIYF.

The CDR3 DNA reads TGCGCCAGCAGCCCACAGGGTGAAAATAATTCACCCCTCCACTTT. Protein sequence: CASSPQGENNSPLHF. The chain recombines TRBV5-1 with TRBJ1-6; tentative D call: TRBD1 (6 bases). This CDR3 is built from 15 residues. Germline V gene lookup returns CDR1 SGHRS and CDR2 YFSETQ. Trimming removed 4 bases at V and 5 bases at J, with 13 bases between.

The J gene is TRBJ2-1, the V gene TRBV25-1; a weak D match, TRBD2 (5 bases). Trimming stripped 3 bases from V and 9 bases from J, with 18 bases between. The CDR3 is 15 amino acids. Germline V CDR1 and CDR2: MGHDK, SYGVNS. The CDR3 loop reads CASSEGSGVYGEQFF. DNA for the CDR3: TGTGCCAGCAGTGAGGGGTCCGGGGTATATGGTGAGCAGTTCTTC.

The chain joins TRBV18 to TRBJ1-6; D ambiguous. The CDR3 is 13 residues long. V was cut by 3 bases and J by 8 bases, with 8 bases left in between. Per germline, CDR1 KGHSH and CDR2 LQKENI. CDR3 bases: TGTGCCAGCTCACCCCGGGTCGATTCACCCCTCCACTTT. Amino acids: CASSPRVDSPLHF.